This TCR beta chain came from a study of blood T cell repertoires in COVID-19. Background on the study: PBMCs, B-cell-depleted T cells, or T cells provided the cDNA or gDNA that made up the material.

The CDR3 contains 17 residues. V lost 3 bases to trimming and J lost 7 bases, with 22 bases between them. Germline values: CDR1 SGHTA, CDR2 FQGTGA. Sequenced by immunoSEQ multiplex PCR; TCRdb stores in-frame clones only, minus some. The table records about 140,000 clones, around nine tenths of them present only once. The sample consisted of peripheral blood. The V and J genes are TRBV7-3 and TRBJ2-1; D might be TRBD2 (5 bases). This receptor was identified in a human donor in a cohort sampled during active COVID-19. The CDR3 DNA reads TGTGCCAGCAGCTTCCGTCCAGCGGCCCAAAGGTTGAATGAGCAGTTCTTC. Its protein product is CASSFRPAAQRLNEQFF.